The 25 T cell receptor beta chains listed next were all sequenced from one sample in a study of STAT5B mutations in CD4+ large granular lymphocyte leukemia. The table came from immunoSEQ multiplex PCR; TCRdb's copy has only in-frame clones and leaves some out. The sample records roughly 36,000 clones, approximately 89% being singletons. The sample was CD4+ T cells from blood buffy coats. These receptors were collected from a human donor in good health.

The table lists this clone with a count of one. One end of the junction fails to match germline, which may point to a read error. The genes are TRBV7-7 and TRBJ2-1, with 7 bases matching TRBD1. This CDR3 has 14 amino acids. Germline CDR1 is SSHAT and CDR2 is FNYEAQ (reference sequence). The CDR3 loop reads CASSFTTWDSEQFF. As DNA, the CDR3 is TGTGCTAGCAGCTTTACCACCTGGGACAGTGAGCAGTTCTTC. The full variable domain, rest sourced from reference TRBV7-7 and TRBJ2-1, is GAGVSQSPRYKVTKRGQDVTLRCDPISSHATLYWYQQALGQGPEFLTYFNYEAQPDKSGLPSDRFSAERPEGSISTLTIQRTEQRDSAMYRCASSFTTWDSEQFFGPGTRLTVL.

In this sample, this clone turned up once. One end of the junction fails to match germline, which may point to a read error. This sequence joins TRBV7-2 and TRBJ2-5, with D possibly TRBD1 on 5 matching bases. The CDR3 has 12 amino acids. Germline loops: CDR1 SGHTA, CDR2 FQGNSA. CDR3 in amino acids: CASSLDYPFRDF. CDR3 DNA sequence: TGTGCCAGCAGCTTAGACTACCCCTTCAGGGACTTC.

The chain is built from TRBV2 and TRBJ1-1; TRBD1 is a possible D gene (5 bases). Trimming pared 4 bases from V and 2 bases from J, leaving 11 bases between. In germline, CDR1 is SNHLY, CDR2 FYNNEI. The CDR3 covers 14 residues. The CDR3 spells CASSVRQGNTEAFF. The DNA for the CDR3 is TGTGCCAGCAGTGTGAGGCAGGGAAACACTGAAGCTTTCTTT. Variable domain in full (rest from reference TRBV2 and TRBJ1-1): EPEVTQTPSHQVTQMGQEVILRCVPISNHLYFYWYRQILGQKVEFLVSFYNNEISEKSEIFDDQFSVERPDGSNFTLKIRSTKLEDSAMYFCASSVRQGNTEAFFGQGTRLTVV.

The CDR3 DNA is TGTGCCAGCAGCTTAGGCCCCCTCGGCACTGAAGCTTTCTTT. Its translation: CASSLGPLGTEAFF. This chain uses TRBV7-2 with TRBJ1-1; D unresolved. This CDR3 comprises 14 residues. Per the germline V gene, CDR1 is SGHTA and CDR2 is FQGNSA. V was trimmed by 1 base and J by 4 bases, leaving 10 bases between them.

This chain uses TRBV6-5 with TRBJ1-1, with D perhaps TRBD1 (6 bases). V lost 6 bases, J lost 4 bases, and 15 bases lay in between. The germline V gene has CDR1 MNHEY and CDR2 SVGAGI. This CDR3 spans 14 amino acids. The CDR3 here is CASRRDTESTEAFF. The CDR3 DNA is TGTGCCAGCAGAAGGGACACCGAGTCCACTGAAGCTTTCTTT.

The rearrangement joins TRBV6-5 to TRBJ2-3; tentatively, D is TRBD1 or TRBD2 (5 bases each). This CDR3 has 13 residues. Trimming left V 7 bases short and J 1 base short, with 9 bases between. CDR1 is MNHEY and CDR2 is SVGAGI in the germline V gene. CDR3: CASTGPGTDTQYF. CDR3 coding DNA: TGTGCCAGCACGGGGCCGGGCACAGATACGCAGTATTTT.

The chain carries TRBV7-2 and TRBJ1-6, with D possibly TRBD1 on 5 matching bases. CDR1 SGHTA and CDR2 FQGNSA come from the germline V gene. Trimming cost V 2 bases and J 7 bases, with 12 bases left between them. This CDR3 contains 15 residues. The CDR3 DNA reads as TGTGCCAGCAGCTTAACCCTGGACACCAATTCACCCCTCCACTTT. As protein: CASSLTLDTNSPLHF.

V usage is TRBV28 and J usage is TRBJ1-5; a possible D gene is TRBD1 (5 bases). CDR1 MDHEN and CDR2 SYDVKM come from the germline V gene. There are 13 residues in the CDR3. The CDR3 DNA is TGTGCTTCGGGGGTTTATAGCAATCAGCCCCAGCATTTT. Translating gives CASGVYSNQPQHF.

The chain carries TRBV10-3 and TRBJ1-2, with D unresolved. The CDR3 is 15 amino acids. Germline CDR1 reads ENHRY; CDR2 reads SYGVKD. V lost 0 bases and J 4 bases, leaving 12 bases between the germline ends. The CDR3 DNA sequence: TGTGCCATCAGTGAGTCCCCTACGATCGGCTATGGCTACACCTTC. Protein product: CAISESPTIGYGYTF.

This rearrangement joins TRBV4-1 to TRBJ1-2; the D gene is possibly TRBD1 (6 bases). The germline CDR1 and CDR2 sequences are MGHRA and YSYEKL. Between the trimmed V and J ends, which lost 0 bases and 5 bases, there was a span of 13 bases. This CDR3 is 15 amino acids long. The CDR3, as DNA: TGCGCCAGCAGCCAAGAGTTAGGGGGATTGTATGGCTACACCTTC. As protein: CASSQELGGLYGYTF.

The V call is TRBV4-3, the J call TRBJ1-1; 7 nucleotides line up with TRBD1. J lost 4 bases, V lost 3 bases, and 2 bases had no gene match. In germline, CDR1 is LGHNA, CDR2 YSLEER. CDR3 size: 13 residues. The CDR3 region has the DNA TGCGCCAGCAGCCACGACAGGGCCACTGAAGCTTTCTTT. Its translation is CASSHDRATEAFF.

The V call is TRBV10-3, the J call TRBJ1-3; the D gene is possibly TRBD1 (6 bases). In germline, CDR1 is ENHRY, CDR2 SYGVKD. The ends were cut back, 11 bases at V and 4 bases at J, with 12 bases in the middle. This CDR3 region has 12 residues. Here the CDR3 DNA reads TGTGCCCTCACAGGGTACGGAAACACCATATATTTT. Amino acid sequence: CALTGYGNTIYF.

The V and J genes are TRBV6-1 and TRBJ2-1; 8 bases align to TRBD2. This CDR3 is 17 amino acids long. V lost 4 bases and J lost 5; bases outside the gene matches: 13. The germline V gene encodes CDR1 MNHNS and CDR2 SASEGT. CDR3 region: CASSALAGGATNNEQFF. The CDR3 region has the DNA TGTGCCAGCAGTGCCCTCGCCGGGGGGGCCACCAACAATGAGCAGTTCTTC.

The V and J genes are TRBV6-5 and TRBJ1-6, with D unresolved. Germline-derived CDR1 and CDR2 are MNHEY and SVGAGI. Trimming cost V 7 bases and J 18 bases, with 16 bases left between them. This CDR3 comprises 11 residues. In DNA form, the CDR3 reads TGTGCCAGCACCCACCAAGGGCGAAGCCACTTT. Translated: CASTHQGRSHF.

This chain uses TRBV7-9 with TRBJ1-5, with D tentatively TRBD1 (5 bases). CDR1 and CDR2 (germline): SEHNR, FQNEAQ (reference sequence). The CDR3 covers 13 residues. Trimming stripped 5 bases from V and 6 bases from J, with 11 bases between. CDR3 in DNA: TGTGCCAGCAGCCCCCGCGGGGGTCAGCCCCAGCATTTT. Its translation: CASSPRGGQPQHF.

V is TRBV19 and J is TRBJ1-3; 7 bases match TRBD1. Germline CDR1 and CDR2: LNHDA and SQIVND (reference sequence). CDR3 size: 14 residues. J lost 2 bases, V lost 6 bases, and 4 bases had no gene match. The CDR3 region has the DNA TGTGCCAGTAGAGACACAGGGGCTGGAAACACCATATATTTT. Encoded protein: CASRDTGAGNTIYF.

This clone was counted once. This chain uses TRBV6-5 with TRBJ1-5; 10 bases match TRBD1. Germline-derived CDR1 and CDR2 are MNHEY and SVGAGI. This CDR3 is 15 amino acids long. V lost 6 bases to trimming and J lost 5 bases; unmatched junction nucleotides: 7. The CDR3 protein is CASSRDRGFYQPQHF. CDR3 DNA: TGTGCCAGCAGCCGGGACAGGGGCTTCTATCAGCCCCAGCATTTT.

Only a few counts were recorded for this clone. The V gene is TRBV18, the J gene TRBJ2-2, with TRBD1 matching over 10 bases. The V gene's germline CDR1 is KGHSH and CDR2 LQKENI. V trimming: 4 bases; J trimming: 4 bases; junction bases outside the gene matches: 6. CDR3 size: 16 residues. DNA for the CDR3: TGTGCCAGCTCACGGTCCGGGACAGGGGTCACCGGGGAGCTGTTTTTT. Translated, it gives CASSRSGTGVTGELFF.

This clone was recorded a few times. This sequence joins TRBV14 and TRBJ2-7, with TRBD2 matching over 9 bases. The CDR3 runs to 16 residues. Germline CDR1 is SGHDN and CDR2 is FVKESK. J was trimmed by 3 bases and V by 1 base; bases with no gene match: 7. The CDR3 DNA reads as TGTGCCAGCAGCCAAGCAAGAGCGGGAGGTTTCTACGAGCAGTACTTC. This codes for CASSQARAGGFYEQYF.

This chain links TRBV25-1 with TRBJ1-1, with D uncertain. This CDR3 is 15 amino acids long. Germline CDR1 and CDR2: MGHDK and SYGVNS. Trimming pared 1 base from V and 1 base from J, leaving 10 bases between. CDR3 DNA sequence: TGTGCCAGCAGTGAATGGTATGGGTGGAACACTGAAGCTTTCTTT. The encoded protein is CASSEWYGWNTEAFF.

The chain joins TRBV7-9 to TRBJ1-1; weak D call: TRBD1 (5 bases). Germline V gene lookup returns CDR1 SEHNR and CDR2 FQNEAQ (reference sequence). CDR3 size: 14 residues. Trimming removed 5 bases from V and 1 base from J, with 11 bases in between. This CDR3 is CASSPRGPNTEAFF. CDR3 sequence (DNA): TGTGCCAGCAGCCCGCGGGGCCCGAACACTGAAGCTTTCTTT.

The V and J genes are TRBV4-1 and TRBJ1-2; D is unresolved. CDR1 MGHRA and CDR2 YSYEKL come from the germline V gene. The ends were cut back, 4 bases at V and 4 bases at J, with 13 bases in the middle. This CDR3 comprises 14 residues. CDR3 bases: TGCGCCAGCAGCCCTCCCCCACCAACCTATGGCTACACCTTC. This encodes CASSPPPPTYGYTF.

This clone was observed a few times. The chain employs TRBV5-4 and TRBJ1-3, with unresolved D. V lost 2 bases to trimming and J lost 0 bases, with 9 bases between them. The CDR3 sequence is 15 residues long. Looked up from germline, CDR1 is SGHNT and CDR2 is YYREEE (reference sequence). CDR3 protein: CASSFTDNSGNTIYF. The CDR3 nucleotides read TGTGCCAGCAGCTTCACAGACAACTCTGGAAACACCATATATTTT.

The gene calls are TRBV4-3 and TRBJ2-4; a weak D match, TRBD2 (6 bases). In germline, CDR1 is LGHNA, CDR2 YSLEER. The CDR3 spans 17 residues. Trimming cost V 0 bases and J 1 base, with 13 bases left between them. This chain's CDR3 is CASSQEWGVRAKNIQYF. In nucleotides, the CDR3 is TGCGCCAGCAGCCAAGAATGGGGGGTGCGGGCCAAAAACATTCAGTACTTC.

This chain joins TRBV5-5 and TRBJ1-3; no reliable D call. The germline V and J ends were trimmed by 0 bases and 0 bases, with 13 bases remaining between them. Germline V gives CDR1 SGHKS, CDR2 YYEKEE (reference sequence). The CDR3 loop spans 17 amino acids. The CDR3 DNA follows: TGTGCCAGCAGCTTGGGGGATCGGTACTCCTCTGGAAACACCATATATTTT. It codes for CASSLGDRYSSGNTIYF.